This T cell receptor (beta chain) was captured by sequencing in a study of T cells in Graves' hyperthyroidism and ophthalmopathy. The CDR3 sequence is 15 residues long. Trimming took off 5 bases at V and 0 bases at J, with 11 bases between the two ends. Germline CDR1 and CDR2: MNHNS and SASEGT. Amplified TCR beta CDR3 regions came from RNA transcripts. The primer set for the first-round RT-PCR of the TCR CDR3 was HTBI. One entry per CDR3 protein results from TCRdb running MiXCR on the multiplex PCR reads. The sample records nearly 600,000 distinct CDR3 sequences, 14% being singletons. The receptor comes from a woman in her thirties with Graves' hyperthyroidism that later progressed to Graves' ophthalmopathy. The sample taken for sequencing was blood. The V call is TRBV6-1, the J call TRBJ1-5; a weak D match, TRBD1 (5 bases). This CDR3 reads CASSPGPFSNQPQHF. CDR3 DNA: TGTGCCAGCAGTCCGGGACCCTTTAGCAATCAGCCCCAGCATTTT.